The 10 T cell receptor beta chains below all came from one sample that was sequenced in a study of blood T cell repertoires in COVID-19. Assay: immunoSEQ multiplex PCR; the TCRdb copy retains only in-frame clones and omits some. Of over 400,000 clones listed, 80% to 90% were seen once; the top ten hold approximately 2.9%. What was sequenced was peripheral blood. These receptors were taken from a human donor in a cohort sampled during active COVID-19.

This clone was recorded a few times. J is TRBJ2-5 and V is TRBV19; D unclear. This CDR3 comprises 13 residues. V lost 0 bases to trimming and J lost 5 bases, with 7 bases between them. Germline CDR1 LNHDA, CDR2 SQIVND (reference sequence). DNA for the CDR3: TGTGCCAGTAGTATAGATCATCGGGAGACCCAGTACTTC. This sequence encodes CASSIDHRETQYF.

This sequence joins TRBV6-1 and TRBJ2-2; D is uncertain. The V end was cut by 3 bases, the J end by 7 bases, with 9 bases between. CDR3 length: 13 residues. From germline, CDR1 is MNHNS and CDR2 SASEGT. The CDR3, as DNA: TGTGCCAGCAGTGAGTTAGTTCACGGGGAGCTGTTTTTT. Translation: CASSELVHGELFF.

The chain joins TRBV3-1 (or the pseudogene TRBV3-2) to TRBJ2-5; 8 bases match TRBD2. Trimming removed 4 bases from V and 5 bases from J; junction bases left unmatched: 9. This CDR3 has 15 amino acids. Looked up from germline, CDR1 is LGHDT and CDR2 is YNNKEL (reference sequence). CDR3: CASSPASGSWETQYF. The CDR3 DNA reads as TGTGCCAGCAGCCCCGCCAGCGGGAGTTGGGAGACCCAGTACTTC.

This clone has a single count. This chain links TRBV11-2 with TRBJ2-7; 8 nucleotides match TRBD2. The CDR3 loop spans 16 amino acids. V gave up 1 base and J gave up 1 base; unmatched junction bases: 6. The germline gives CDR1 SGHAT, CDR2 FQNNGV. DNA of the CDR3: TGTGCCAGCAGCTTAGGCTACGGCGGGGGGTCCTACGAGCAGTACTTC. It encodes CASSLGYGGGSYEQYF.

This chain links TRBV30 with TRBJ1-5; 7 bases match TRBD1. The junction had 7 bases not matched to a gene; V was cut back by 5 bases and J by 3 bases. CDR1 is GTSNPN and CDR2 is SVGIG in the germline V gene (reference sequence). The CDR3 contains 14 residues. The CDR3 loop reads CAWGRGTANQPQHF. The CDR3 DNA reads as TGTGCCTGGGGCCGCGGGACAGCCAATCAGCCCCAGCATTTT.

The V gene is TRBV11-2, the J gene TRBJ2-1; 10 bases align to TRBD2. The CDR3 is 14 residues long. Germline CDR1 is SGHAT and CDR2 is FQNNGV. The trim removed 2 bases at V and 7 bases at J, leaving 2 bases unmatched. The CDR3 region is CASSLSSGSNEQFF. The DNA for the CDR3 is TGTGCCAGCAGCTTATCTAGCGGGAGTAATGAGCAGTTCTTC.

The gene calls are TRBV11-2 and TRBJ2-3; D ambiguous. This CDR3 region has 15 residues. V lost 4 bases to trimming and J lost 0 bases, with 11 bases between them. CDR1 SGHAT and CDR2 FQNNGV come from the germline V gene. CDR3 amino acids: CASSSPIGSTDTQYF. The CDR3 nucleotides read TGTGCCAGCAGCTCCCCCATCGGTAGCACAGATACGCAGTATTTT. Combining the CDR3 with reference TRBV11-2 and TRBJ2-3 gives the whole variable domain EAGVAQSPRYKIIEKRQSVAFWCNPISGHATLYWYQQILGQGPKLLIQFQNNGVVDDSQLPKDRFSAERLKGVDSTLKIQPAKLEDSAVYLCASSSPIGSTDTQYFGPGTRLTVL.

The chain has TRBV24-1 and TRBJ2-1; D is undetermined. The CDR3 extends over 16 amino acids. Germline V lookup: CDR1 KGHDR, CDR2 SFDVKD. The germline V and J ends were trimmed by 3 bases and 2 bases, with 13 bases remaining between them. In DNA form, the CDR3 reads TGTGCCACCAGTGATGCTGCAGCAGGCGCCTACAATGAGCAGTTCTTC. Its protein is CATSDAAAGAYNEQFF.

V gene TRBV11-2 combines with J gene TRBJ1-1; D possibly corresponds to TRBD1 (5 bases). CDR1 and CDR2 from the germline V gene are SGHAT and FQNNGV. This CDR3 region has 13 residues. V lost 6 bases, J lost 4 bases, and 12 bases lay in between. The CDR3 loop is CASSRVRVTEAFF. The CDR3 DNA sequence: TGTGCCAGCAGTCGGGTCAGGGTCACTGAAGCTTTCTTT.

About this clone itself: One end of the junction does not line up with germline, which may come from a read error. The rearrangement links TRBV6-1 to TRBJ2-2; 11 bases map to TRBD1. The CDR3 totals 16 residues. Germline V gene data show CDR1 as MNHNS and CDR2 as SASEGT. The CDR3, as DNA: TGTGCCAGTAGTGGCGGACAGGGGGCAAACACCGGGGAGCTGTTTTTT. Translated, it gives CASSGGQGANTGELFF.